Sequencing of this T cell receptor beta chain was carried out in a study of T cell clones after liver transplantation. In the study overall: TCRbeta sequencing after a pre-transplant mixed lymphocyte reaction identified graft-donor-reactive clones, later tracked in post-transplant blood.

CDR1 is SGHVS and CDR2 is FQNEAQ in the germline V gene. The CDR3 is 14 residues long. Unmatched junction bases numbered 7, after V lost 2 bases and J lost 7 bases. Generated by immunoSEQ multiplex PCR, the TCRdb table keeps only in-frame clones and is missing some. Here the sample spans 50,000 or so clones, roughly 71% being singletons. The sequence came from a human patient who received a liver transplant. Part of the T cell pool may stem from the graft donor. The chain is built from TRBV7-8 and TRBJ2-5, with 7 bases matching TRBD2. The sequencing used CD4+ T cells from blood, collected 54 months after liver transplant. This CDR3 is CASSLSREGVTQYF. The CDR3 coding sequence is TGTGCCAGCAGCTTAAGCAGGGAGGGAGTGACCCAGTACTTC. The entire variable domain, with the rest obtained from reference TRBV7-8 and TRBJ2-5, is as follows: GAGVSQSPRYKVAKRGQDVALRCDPISGHVSLFWYQQALGQGPEFLTYFQNEAQLDKSGLPSDRFFAERPEGSVSTLKIQRTQQEDSAVYLCASSLSREGVTQYFGPGTRLLVL.